Each of the 16 T cell receptor beta chains below was sequenced from the same sample in a study of T cell clones after liver transplantation. The assay was immunoSEQ multiplex PCR, and TCRdb's table has in-frame clones only and misses some. The data contain tens of thousands of clones, less than 75% of them singletons. Sequencing was performed on CD4+ T cells from blood, taken at the 22-month timepoint. The receptors shown here come from a human patient who received a liver transplant. A subset of T cells may come from the graft donor.

The chain uses TRBV4-1 and TRBJ2-3; 9 nucleotides match TRBD1. The CDR3 contains 15 residues. The V gene's germline CDR1 is MGHRA and CDR2 YSYEKL. With 4 bases clipped from V and 3 bases from J, the junction kept 5 bases outside the gene matches. CDR3 nucleotides: TGCGCCAGCAGCCTTGGACAGGGGCTAACAGATACGCAGTATTTT. Translating gives CASSLGQGLTDTQYF.

V usage is TRBV5-5 and J usage is TRBJ2-4; no firm D call. The CDR3 consists of 12 residues. The germline V and J ends were trimmed by 0 bases and 6 bases, with 4 bases remaining between them. Germline V lookup: CDR1 SGHKS, CDR2 YYEKEE (reference sequence). The chain's CDR3 is CASSLDRNIQYF. The CDR3 nucleotides are TGTGCCAGCAGCTTGGACAGAAACATTCAGTACTTC.

Remarks on this clone: The identical CDR3 is also encoded by other nucleotide sequences in the sample. V is TRBV7-8 and J is TRBJ1-6; 10 bases map to TRBD1. Trimming removed 5 bases from V and 0 bases from J; junction bases left unmatched: 4. CDR1 is SGHVS, CDR2 FQNEAQ, per germline. The CDR3 has 17 amino acids. The CDR3 protein is CASSPRTGGSYNSPLHF. The CDR3 nucleotides are TGTGCCAGCAGCCCGCGGACAGGGGGCTCCTATAATTCACCCCTCCACTTT.

Here the CDR3 reads CASSPEARRANVLTF. DNA of the CDR3: TGTGCCAGCAGCCCCGAGGCGAGACGGGCCAACGTCCTGACTTTC. The V gene is TRBV9, the J gene TRBJ2-6, with D uncertain. The ends were cut back, 4 bases at V and 5 bases at J, with 13 bases in the middle. This CDR3 is 15 amino acids long. CDR1 SGDLS and CDR2 YYNGEE come from the germline V gene.

The CDR3 loop is CASSLDGQLKEQFF. CDR3 DNA sequence: TGTGCCAGCAGCTTAGATGGCCAGCTAAAGGAGCAGTTCTTC. The chain is built from TRBV7-3 and TRBJ2-1; D is uncertain. The V gene's germline CDR1 is SGHTA and CDR2 FQGTGA. The CDR3 is made up of 14 amino acids. V lost 2 bases to trimming and J lost 10 bases, with 15 bases between them.

The rearrangement uses TRBV6-1 and TRBJ1-5, with TRBD1 as a possible D gene (5 bases). The CDR3 length is 13 residues. CDR1 and CDR2 from the germline V gene are MNHNS and SASEGT. The V gene lost 2 bases and the J gene lost 7 bases, with 9 bases spanning the gap. The CDR3 here is CASSEMDNQPQHF. Here the CDR3 DNA reads TGTGCCAGCAGTGAAATGGACAACCAGCCCCAGCATTTT.

The J gene is TRBJ2-2, the V gene TRBV2, with 14 nucleotides matching TRBD2. The CDR3 has 19 amino acids. With V trimmed by 6 bases and J by 4 bases, 13 bases remained unmatched. CDR1 is SNHLY and CDR2 is FYNNEI in the germline V gene. The CDR3 DNA follows: TGTGCCAGCAGCTTTGGGAGACTAGCGGGGGGGCGTCGCACCGGGGAGCTGTTTTTT. This encodes CASSFGRLAGGRRTGELFF. Based on the CDR3 plus reference TRBV2 and TRBJ2-2, the full variable domain is EPEVTQTPSHQVTQMGQEVILRCVPISNHLYFYWYRQILGQKVEFLVSFYNNEISEKSEIFDDQFSVERPDGSNFTLKIRSTKLEDSAMYFCASSFGRLAGGRRTGELFFGEGSRLTVL.

This sequence joins TRBV7-3 and TRBJ1-3; a possible D gene is TRBD1 (5 bases). Germline values: CDR1 SGHTA, CDR2 FQGTGA. The CDR3 extends over 15 amino acids. V was shortened by 2 bases and J by 0 bases, with 8 bases between the two germline ends. In DNA form, the CDR3 reads TGTGCCAGCAGCTTAGGGGCGTCCTCTGGAAACACCATATATTTT. This encodes CASSLGASSGNTIYF. Full variable domain (remainder filled in from reference TRBV7-3 and TRBJ1-3): GAGVSQTPSNKVTEKGKYVELRCDPISGHTALYWYRQSLGQGPEFLIYFQGTGAADDSGLPNDRFFAVRPEGSVSTLKIQRTERGDSAVYLCASSLGASSGNTIYFGEGSWLTVV.

This clone was detected a few times. This chain joins TRBV11-2 and TRBJ2-7; 7 positions match TRBD1. V lost 5 bases to trimming and J lost 0 bases; unmatched junction nucleotides: 4. From germline, CDR1 is SGHAT and CDR2 FQNNGV. This CDR3 has 14 residues. The CDR3 spells CASSPRTGSYEQYF. The CDR3 nucleotides read TGTGCCAGCAGCCCACGGACAGGCTCCTACGAGCAGTACTTC.

The V and J genes are TRBV28 and TRBJ1-2; tentative D call: TRBD1 (5 bases). V was cut by 9 bases and J by 4 bases, with 18 bases left in between. CDR3 length: 14 amino acids. The germline V gene encodes CDR1 MDHEN and CDR2 SYDVKM. The CDR3 sequence: CASSPGTSSYGYTF. CDR3 nucleotides: TGTGCCAGTAGTCCGGGGACGTCGAGCTATGGCTACACCTTC.

This rearrangement joins TRBV28 to TRBJ2-2, with 8 nucleotides matching TRBD1. Trimming took 7 bases from V and 3 from J; bases not matched to a gene: 10. The CDR3 loop spans 16 amino acids. Germline V gene lookup returns CDR1 MDHEN and CDR2 SYDVKM. CDR3 in DNA: TGTGCCAGCAAAACAACCGGGACAGGATACACCGGGGAGCTGTTTTTT. This translates into CASKTTGTGYTGELFF.

In regard to this clone: Other DNA sequences in the sample encode the same CDR3. The chain has TRBV7-9 and TRBJ2-1; maybe TRBD1 (7 bases). Per the germline V gene, CDR1 is SEHNR and CDR2 is FQNEAQ (reference sequence). V lost 1 base and J lost 4, with 11 bases in between. The CDR3 is made up of 15 amino acids. This CDR3 reads CASSLVAGGYNEQFF. CDR3 coding DNA: TGTGCCAGCAGCTTAGTGGCAGGGGGGTACAATGAGCAGTTCTTC.

V usage is TRBV7-6 and J usage is TRBJ2-3, with D possibly being TRBD1 (6 bases). The V gene lost 5 bases and the J gene lost 6 bases, with 15 bases spanning the gap. CDR1 SGHVS and CDR2 FNYEAQ come from the germline V gene. CDR3 length: 14 amino acids. The DNA for the CDR3 is TGTGCCAGCAGCCCCCGGGTGAGGGGGGATACGCAGTATTTT. Amino acid sequence: CASSPRVRGDTQYF. Combining the CDR3 with reference TRBV7-6 and TRBJ2-3 gives the whole variable domain GAGVSQSPRYKVTKRGQDVALRCDPISGHVSLYWYRQALGQGPEFLTYFNYEAQQDKSGLPNDRFSAERPEGSISTLTIQRTEQRDSAMYRCASSPRVRGDTQYFGPGTRLTVL.

The chain combines TRBV2 with TRBJ2-2, with TRBD2 matching 8 bases. The CDR3 is made up of 15 amino acids. Germline values: CDR1 SNHLY, CDR2 FYNNEI. The V and J ends lost 7 bases and 0 bases, in that order; junction bases with no gene match: 4. In DNA form, the CDR3 reads TGTGCCAGCACGATAGCGGGACCGAACACCGGGGAGCTGTTTTTT. As protein: CASTIAGPNTGELFF.

Only one count was recorded for this clone. This sequence joins TRBV30 and TRBJ1-5, with 8 bases aligning to TRBD1. J was trimmed by 2 bases and V by 2 bases; bases with no gene match: 5. Germline V gives CDR1 GTSNPN, CDR2 SVGIG (reference sequence). The CDR3 sequence is 15 residues long. The CDR3 loop is CAWSHGQGRNQPQHF. DNA of the CDR3: TGTGCCTGGAGTCATGGACAGGGTCGCAATCAGCCCCAGCATTTT. The full variable domain, with the rest looked up from reference TRBV30 and TRBJ1-5, is SQTIHQWPATLVQPVGSPLSLECTVEGTSNPNLYWYRQAAGRGLQLLFYSVGIGQISSEVPQNLSASRPQDRQFILSSKKLLLSDSGFYLCAWSHGQGRNQPQHFGDGTRLSIL.

The V gene is TRBV18, the J gene TRBJ2-3; the match to TRBD1 covers 8 bases. Germline V lookup: CDR1 KGHSH, CDR2 LQKENI. The CDR3 extends over 16 amino acids. With V trimmed by 6 bases and J by 4 bases, 12 bases remained unmatched. The CDR3 reads CASSPSRTGKADTQYF. The CDR3, as DNA: TGTGCCAGCTCGCCATCACGGACAGGGAAGGCAGATACGCAGTATTTT.